This entry lists 10 T cell receptor beta chains sequenced from one sample in a study of blood T cells in healthy people across ages. Through a sample-barcoded 5' primer and a J-beta primer mix, a second PCR was run for roughly 6 to 12 cycles. TCRdb itself ran the 5' RACE reads through MiXCR, one entry per CDR3 protein. This table holds about 570,000 distinct CDR3 sequences, 27% found once. Sequenced: blood. The receptors were sampled from a woman in her 70s in good health.

The chain has TRBV29-1 and TRBJ1-1; the match to TRBD1 covers 8 bases. The CDR3 is 14 residues long. Germline V gene lookup returns CDR1 SQVTM and CDR2 ANQGSEA. Trimming removed 4 bases from V and 7 bases from J; junction bases left unmatched: 11. The CDR3 spells CSVVGQGAYIEAFF. CDR3 sequence (DNA): TGCAGCGTTGTTGGCCAGGGGGCTTATATTGAAGCTTTCTTT.

This clonotype was seen only a few times. One end of the junction fails to match germline, which may point to a read error. This rearrangement joins TRBV27 to TRBJ1-2, with 7 bases aligning to TRBD1. The germline CDR1 and CDR2 sequences are MNHEY and SMNVEV (reference sequence). The CDR3 has 14 residues. The CDR3 DNA sequence: TGTGCCGGCAGCGTTCGACAGGGTCGATATGGCTACACCTTC. Residues: CAGSVRQGRYGYTF.

This clonotype was seen a handful of times. The chain employs TRBV7-9 and TRBJ2-6; 7 nucleotides match TRBD1. This CDR3 is 16 amino acids long. Trimming at V came to 3 bases and at J to 0 bases, leaving 2 bases not matched to a gene. Germline loops: CDR1 SEHNR, CDR2 FQNEAQ (reference sequence). For the CDR3, the DNA is TGTGCCAGCAGCTTCTACAGGGGCTCTGGGGCCAACGTCCTGACTTTC. Encoded protein: CASSFYRGSGANVLTF. Full variable domain (outside the CDR3, taken from reference TRBV7-9 and TRBJ2-6): DTGVSQNPRHKITKRGQNVTFRCDPISEHNRLYWYRQTLGQGPEFLTYFQNEAQLEKSRLLSDRFSAERPKGSFSTLEIQRTEQGDSAMYLCASSFYRGSGANVLTFGAGSRLTVL.

The chain's CDR3 is CASRVTRTSGYGYTF. The CDR3, as DNA: TGTGCCAGCAGGGTGACCCGAACGTCGGGCTACGGCTACACCTTC. This chain links TRBV2 with TRBJ1-2, with D uncertain. Per the germline V gene, CDR1 is SNHLY and CDR2 is FYNNEI. The CDR3 is 15 amino acids. The V end was cut by 6 bases, the J end by 8 bases, with 22 bases between.

A few counts support this clonotype. V is TRBV20-1 and J is TRBJ2-5; D is unresolved. V was clipped by 5 bases and J by 2 bases, with 6 bases between them. The CDR3 sequence is 11 residues long. Looked up from germline, CDR1 is DFQATT and CDR2 is SNEGSKA (reference sequence). CDR3 amino acids: CSAALQETQYF. DNA of the CDR3: TGCAGTGCTGCCTTACAAGAGACCCAGTACTTC.

This clonotype was detected a few times. The chain couples TRBV29-1 to TRBJ2-5; possibly TRBD1 or TRBD2 for D (6 bases each). TRBJ2-1 explains the end of the DNA better; the J call may be wrong. The CDR3 consists of 13 residues. Germline CDR1 reads SQVTM; CDR2 reads ANQGSEA. CDR3 loop: CSRRAPGDNEQFF. CDR3 bases: TGCAGTAGGAGGGCCCCAGGGGACAATGAGCAGTTCTTC.

This clonotype was seen more than once but under ten times. The J gene is TRBJ1-2, the V gene TRBV6-6; D is uncertain. V lost 7 bases to trimming and J lost 5 bases, with 26 bases between them. Germline-derived CDR1 and CDR2 are MNHNY and SVGAGI (reference sequence). The CDR3 is 17 residues long. The DNA of the CDR3 is TGTGCCAGCATGGATCAATGGGCGGGCCGGGGAAATTATGGCTACACCTTC. It is translated as CASMDQWAGRGNYGYTF.

There are a few counts of this clonotype. The chain combines TRBV12-3 or TRBV12-4 with TRBJ1-1; D not resolved. V was trimmed by 4 bases and J by 1 base, leaving 10 bases between them. This CDR3 comprises 14 residues. The CDR3 nucleotides are TGTGCCAGCAGTTGGGGAGCGTCGAACACTGAAGCTTTCTTT. Translating it yields CASSWGASNTEAFF.

This clonotype was seen only a few times. No DNA is shown, since the ends of the CDR3 on it are uncertain; the CDR3 is the one TCRdb lists. V gene TRBV6-5 combines with J gene TRBJ2-5; TRBD2, as called in the table, went unchecked against the DNA. CDR1 is MNHEY and CDR2 is SVGAGI in the germline V gene. The CDR3 has 16 residues if both end residues are counted. The CDR3 loop is CASSSSSAGLAFEQYF.

This clonotype occurred a few times. The chain combines TRBV10-3 with TRBJ2-1; D not resolved. The CDR3 runs to 15 residues. Germline values: CDR1 ENHRY, CDR2 SYGVKD. Trimming took 2 bases from V and 0 from J, leaving 8 bases between them. The CDR3 here is CAISEKASSYNEQFF. The CDR3 nucleotides are TGTGCCATCAGTGAGAAGGCAAGCTCCTACAATGAGCAGTTCTTC.